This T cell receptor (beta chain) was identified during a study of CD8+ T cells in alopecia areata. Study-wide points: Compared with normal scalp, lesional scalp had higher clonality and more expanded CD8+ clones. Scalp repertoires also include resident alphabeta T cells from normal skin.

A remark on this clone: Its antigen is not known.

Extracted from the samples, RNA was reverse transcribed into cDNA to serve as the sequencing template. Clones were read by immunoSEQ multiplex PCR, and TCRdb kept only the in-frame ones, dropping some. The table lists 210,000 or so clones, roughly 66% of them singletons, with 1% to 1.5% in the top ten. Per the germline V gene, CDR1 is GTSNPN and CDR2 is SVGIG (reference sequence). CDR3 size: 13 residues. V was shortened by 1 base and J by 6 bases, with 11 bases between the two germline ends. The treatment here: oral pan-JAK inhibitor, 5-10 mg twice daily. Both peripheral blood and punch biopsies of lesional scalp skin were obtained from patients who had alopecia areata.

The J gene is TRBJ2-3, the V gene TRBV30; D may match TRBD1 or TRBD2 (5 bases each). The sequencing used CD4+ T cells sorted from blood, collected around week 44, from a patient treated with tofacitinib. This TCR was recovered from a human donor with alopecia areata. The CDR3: CAWSGMRDDTQYF. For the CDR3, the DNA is TGTGCCTGGAGTGGTATGAGGGACGATACGCAGTATTTT.